The source of this T cell receptor (beta chain) is a study of cytomegalovirus exposure and HLA in healthy donors. As for the study in general: Earlier results showed roughly 120 million unique TCR beta sequences derived from 150 million to 200 million T cells.

This clone was detected only a few times. Its antigen is unknown. Study results and caveats: Segments of the TCR beta V type were, in most cases, productive about 87% or about 30% of the time in an earlier analysis.

This PCR relied on a set of 60 Vbeta primers and 13 Jbeta primers. Assay: immunoSEQ multiplex PCR; the TCRdb copy retains only in-frame clones and omits some. This table has under 150,000 clones, more than 80% appearing once. The sample comprised PBMCs. The clonotype originates from a man aged 30-40 years in good health and CMV-seronegative.

The CDR3 protein is CAWSRGDEQYF. CDR3 sequence (DNA): TGTGCCTGGAGTCGGGGGGACGAGCAGTACTTC. The chain couples TRBV30 to TRBJ2-7; 7 nucleotides agree with TRBD2. Germline assignment: CDR1 GTSNPN and CDR2 SVGIG (reference sequence). J gave up 5 bases and V 2 bases, and 0 bases lay outside the gene matches. The CDR3 length is 11 residues.